This TCR beta chain was obtained from a study of CD8+ T cells in alopecia areata. Study context: Treated patients were given 5 to 10 mg oral tofacitinib twice daily. The duration of tofacitinib was 6 to 18 months, with 6 months off drug afterward.

V was cut by 4 bases and J by 7 bases, with 11 bases left in between. The V gene's germline CDR1 is SEHNR and CDR2 FQNEAQ (reference sequence). This CDR3 spans 13 amino acids. Following extraction, RNA underwent reverse transcription to cDNA, which served as the sequencing template. Sequencing used immunoSEQ multiplex PCR; TCRdb keeps in-frame clones, though not all of them. The sample lists approximately 66,000 clones; roughly 61% were seen once. Study-level findings and limits: When scalp samples are sequenced, resident alphabeta T cells of normal skin are also captured.

As regards this clone: The antigen remains undetermined.

The receptor was derived from a human donor with alopecia areata. This chain connects TRBV7-9 to TRBJ2-1; D is unresolved. This specimen was CD8+ T cells sorted from blood, taken at week 0. Here the CDR3 DNA reads TGTGCCAGCAGCTCCAGCAGCGCGAATGAGCAGTTCTTC. This gives the protein CASSSSSANEQFF.